This TCR beta chain is from a study of Ad26.COV2.S vaccination and SARS-CoV-2 variants. Study as a whole: By the intramuscular route, Ad26.COV2.S was given once, or twice 56 days apart.

Treatment noted: about 20 received Ad26.COV2.S at low or high dose, single or two shots; several received placebo; per-sample allocation not given. Specimens were obtained on day 63 following the first vaccine or placebo injection. TCRdb's table, derived via immunoSEQ multiplex PCR, lists solely in-frame clones and lacks some. The data contain 360,000 or so clones, roughly 90% of them singletons. The V gene's germline CDR1 is SEHNR and CDR2 FQNEAQ (reference sequence). The CDR3 runs to 15 residues. V lost 1 base and J 4 bases, leaving 11 bases between the germline ends. This receptor was taken from a person between 18 and 65 years old who received the Ad26.COV2.S COVID-19 vaccine or a placebo. This chain joins TRBV7-9 and TRBJ1-5, with a weak D call TRBD1 (5 bases). This specimen consisted of peripheral blood, obtained in a trial of Ad26.COV2.S vaccine versus placebo. CDR3 coding DNA: TGTGCCAGCAGCTTAGGAGGGACGGGAAATCAGCCCCAGCATTTT. Translated, it gives CASSLGGTGNQPQHF.